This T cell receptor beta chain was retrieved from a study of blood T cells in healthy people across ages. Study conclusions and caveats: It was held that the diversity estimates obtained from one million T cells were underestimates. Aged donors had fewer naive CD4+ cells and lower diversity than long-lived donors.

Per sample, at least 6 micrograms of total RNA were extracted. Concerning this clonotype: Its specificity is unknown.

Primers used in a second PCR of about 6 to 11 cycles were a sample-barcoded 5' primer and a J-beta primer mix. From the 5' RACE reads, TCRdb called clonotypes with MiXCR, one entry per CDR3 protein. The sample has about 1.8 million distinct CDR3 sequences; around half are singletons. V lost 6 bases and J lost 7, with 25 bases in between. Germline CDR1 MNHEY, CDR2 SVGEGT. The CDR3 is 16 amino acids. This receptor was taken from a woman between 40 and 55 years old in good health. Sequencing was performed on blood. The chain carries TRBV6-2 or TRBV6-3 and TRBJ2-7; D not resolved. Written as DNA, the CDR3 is TGTGCCAGCAGACGTCCAACTCCGGCGACGTACAATGAGCAGTACTTC. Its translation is CASRRPTPATYNEQYF.